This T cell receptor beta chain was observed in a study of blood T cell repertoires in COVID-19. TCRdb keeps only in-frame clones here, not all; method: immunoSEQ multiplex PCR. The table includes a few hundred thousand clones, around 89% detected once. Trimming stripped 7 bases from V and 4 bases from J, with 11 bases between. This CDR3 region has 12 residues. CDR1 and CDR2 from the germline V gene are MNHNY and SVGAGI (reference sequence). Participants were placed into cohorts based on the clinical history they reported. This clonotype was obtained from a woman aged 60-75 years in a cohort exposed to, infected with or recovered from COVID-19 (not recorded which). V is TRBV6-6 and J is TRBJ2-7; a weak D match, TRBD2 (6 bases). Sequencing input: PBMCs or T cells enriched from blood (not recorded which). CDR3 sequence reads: CASNLSGYEQYF. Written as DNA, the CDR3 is TGTGCCAGCAATCTTAGCGGATACGAGCAGTACTTC.